This TCR beta chain was recorded in a study of CD8 T cells in ankylosing spondylitis. Molecular-barcoded quantitative 5'-RACE produced these TCR beta libraries. In TCRdb, the 5' RACE reads were re-called with MiXCR into one record per CDR3 protein. The top ten hold more than 6.5% of the sample, which has approximately 220,000 distinct CDR3 sequences, roughly 25% seen once. On this clonotype: Its antigen remains unknown.

Study-wide results and caveats: Ankylosing spondylitis blood appeared to be characterized by a TCR beta motif of under ten highly homologous variants. According to the report, clones linked to the disease were significantly enriched in matched synovial fluid samples taken from ankylosing spondylitis patients. Peripheral blood held disease-linked clones only at relatively low frequency, and these were CD8+.

V lost 4 bases to trimming and J lost 5 bases, with 12 bases between them. CDR1 is SQVTM, CDR2 ANQGSEA, per germline. The CDR3 contains 13 residues. The TCR originated in a male donor with ankylosing spondylitis or in good health (not recorded which). This chain links TRBV29-1 with TRBJ2-1; tentative D call: TRBD2 (5 bases). The specimen sequenced was blood, either unsorted or a sorted T cell fraction (not recorded which). As DNA, the CDR3 is TGCAGCGTTGGCCAGCGGCTCAACAATGAGCAGTTCTTC. Amino acids: CSVGQRLNNEQFF.